This TCR beta chain was profiled in a study of T cells after yellow fever vaccination. Making TCR cDNA involved 5'RACE template switching, which added UMIs and a universal primer site. TCRdb independently ran MiXCR on the 5' RACE reads; one entry per CDR3 protein. The table includes about 300,000 distinct CDR3 sequences, 6.8% detected once. Germline V lookup: CDR1 SGHRS, CDR2 YFSETQ. Trimming cost V 4 bases and J 5 bases, with 7 bases left between them. The CDR3 covers 11 residues. About this clonotype itself: Its antigen remains unidentified.

Whole-study results and caveats: Although the secondary response was weaker, it peaked faster, at day 5 versus 15. In post-booster samples, most primary-vaccination clones reappeared (just under 97% CD4, approximately 91% CD8).

This chain joins TRBV5-1 and TRBJ2-7; no firm D call. The source of this sequence is a man aged 18 to 35 who received the YFV17D yellow fever vaccine. Sequencing used PBMCs, obtained about 49 days after the first yellow fever vaccination. The CDR3 nucleotides read TGCGCCAGCAGCACCTTTAACGAGCAGTACTTC. Its translation: CASSTFNEQYF.